This TCR beta chain was sequenced in a study of blood T cell repertoires in COVID-19. Study information: Italy, Spain and the United States were the sources of the convalescent and acute COVID-19 samples. From T cells, B-cell-depleted T cells, or PBMCs came the material, which was cDNA or gDNA.

Per the original data handling: Estimates of nucleated cell counts were drawn from the amplification of reference gene primers. TCRdb's copy holds only in-frame clones and misses some; the assay was immunoSEQ multiplex PCR. V and J calls and clone size are given by that table; D and trimming were obtained from the DNA. The table lists roughly 160,000 clones, around nine tenths of them singletons, with roughly 0.57% in the top ten. Germline lookup yields CDR1 GTSNPN and CDR2 SVGIG (reference sequence). CDR3 length: 15 residues. J lost 5 bases, V lost 3 bases, and 5 bases had no gene match. The J gene is TRBJ2-5, the V gene TRBV30, with 14 nucleotides matching TRBD2. The sequence came from a man aged 55-75 years with COVID-19, enrolled during active disease. The sequenced material came from peripheral blood. CDR3 bases: TGTGCCTGGAGCCGGACTAGCGGGAGGTCGGAGACCCAGTACTTC. It is translated as CAWSRTSGRSETQYF.